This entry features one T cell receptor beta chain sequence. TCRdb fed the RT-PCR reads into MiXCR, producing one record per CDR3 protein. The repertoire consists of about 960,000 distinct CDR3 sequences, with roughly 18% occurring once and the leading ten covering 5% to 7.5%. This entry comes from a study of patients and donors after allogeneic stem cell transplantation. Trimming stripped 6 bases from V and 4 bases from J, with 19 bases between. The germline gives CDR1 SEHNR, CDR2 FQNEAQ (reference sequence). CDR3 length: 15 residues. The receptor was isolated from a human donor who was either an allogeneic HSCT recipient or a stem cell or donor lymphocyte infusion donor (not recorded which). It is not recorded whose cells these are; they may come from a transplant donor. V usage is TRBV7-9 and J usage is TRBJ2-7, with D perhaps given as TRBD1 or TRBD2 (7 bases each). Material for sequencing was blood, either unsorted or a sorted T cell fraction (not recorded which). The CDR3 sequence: CASSPGGARFYEQYF. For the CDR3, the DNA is TGTGCCAGCAGTCCAGGGGGGGCACGATTTTACGAGCAGTACTTC.